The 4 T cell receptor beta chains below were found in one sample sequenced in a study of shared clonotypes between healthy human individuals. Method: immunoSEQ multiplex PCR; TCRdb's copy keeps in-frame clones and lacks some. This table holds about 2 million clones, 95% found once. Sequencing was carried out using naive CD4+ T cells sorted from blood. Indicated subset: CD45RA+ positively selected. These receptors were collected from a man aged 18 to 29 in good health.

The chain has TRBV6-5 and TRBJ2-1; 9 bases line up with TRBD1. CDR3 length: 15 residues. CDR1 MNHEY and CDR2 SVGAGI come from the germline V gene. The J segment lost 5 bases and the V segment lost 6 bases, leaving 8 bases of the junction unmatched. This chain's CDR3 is CASRPRDRVNNEQFF. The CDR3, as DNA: TGTGCCAGCAGGCCTCGGGACAGGGTCAACAATGAGCAGTTCTTC.

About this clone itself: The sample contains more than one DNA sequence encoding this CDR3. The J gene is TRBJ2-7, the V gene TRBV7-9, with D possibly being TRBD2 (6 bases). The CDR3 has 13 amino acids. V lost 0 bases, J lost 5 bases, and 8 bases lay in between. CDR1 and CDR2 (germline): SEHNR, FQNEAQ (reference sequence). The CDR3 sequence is CASSLAGGDEQYF. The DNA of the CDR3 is TGTGCCAGCAGCTTAGCCGGCGGGGACGAGCAGTACTTC.

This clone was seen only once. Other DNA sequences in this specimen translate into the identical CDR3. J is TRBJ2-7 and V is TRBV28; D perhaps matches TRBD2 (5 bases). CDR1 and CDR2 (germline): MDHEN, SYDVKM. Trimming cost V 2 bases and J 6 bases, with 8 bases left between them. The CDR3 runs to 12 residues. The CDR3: CASSLTGVEQYF. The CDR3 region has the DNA TGTGCCAGCAGTTTAACCGGGGTCGAGCAGTACTTC.

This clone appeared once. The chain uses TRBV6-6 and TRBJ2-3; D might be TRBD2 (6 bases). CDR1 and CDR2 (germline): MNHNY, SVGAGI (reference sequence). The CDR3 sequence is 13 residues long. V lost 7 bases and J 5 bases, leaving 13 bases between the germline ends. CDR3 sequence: CASTRDPRDTQYF. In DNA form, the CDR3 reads TGTGCCAGCACGCGGGATCCTAGAGATACGCAGTATTTT.